This is a list of T cell receptor beta chains from one sample in a study of blood T cell repertoires in COVID-19. This table comes from immunoSEQ multiplex PCR, and its TCRdb copy is limited to in-frame clones, with some not included. This table holds roughly 250,000 clones, approximately 80% found once. Sequenced: peripheral blood. The origin of the receptors is a woman aged 40 to 49 with active or convalescent COVID-19. CDR3s include the opening cysteine and the closing phenylalanine or tryptophan. The D gene is left open where the match is weak. Clone size, where shown, is once, few, many, or a class for clones that have expanded.

V	D	J	size	DNA	CDR3
TRBV27	NA	TRBJ1-1	NA	TGTGCCAGCAGTTTATATCGACAGCCGAACACTGAAGCTTTCTTT	CASSLYRQPNTEAFF
TRBV4-1	TRBD1	TRBJ1-1	NA	TGCGCCAGCAATAACGAGGGGGCCGCTACAAACACTGAAGCTTTCTTT	CASNNEGAATNTEAFF
TRBV2	TRBD1	TRBJ1-2	NA	TGTGCCAGCAGGGGCGCGGGACAGGGAATTGGTGGCTACACCTTC	CASRGAGQGIGGYTF
TRBV5-1	NA	TRBJ1-2	NA	TGCGCCAGCAGCCGGGACAAAAACTATGGCTACACCTTC	CASSRDKNYGYTF
TRBV5-1	NA	TRBJ1-1	once	TGCGCCAGCAGCTTGGGGGGCTCAGCTTTCTTT	CASSLGGSAFF
TRBV27	TRBD1	TRBJ1-2	few	TGTGCCAGCAGTTTAAAGGGACAGGGGATGGGGGGCTACACCTTC	CASSLKGQGMGGYTF
TRBV7-8	NA	TRBJ1-1	NA	TGTGCCAGCAGCTTAATGGGAGATACTGAAGCTTTCTTT	CASSLMGDTEAFF
TRBV7-9	NA	TRBJ1-1	once	TGTGCCAGCAGCCTGGACAGCCCTCGAGAAGCTTTCTTT	CASSLDSPREAFF
TRBV30	NA	TRBJ1-2	NA	TGTGCCAGGGGCAGGGGAGTAACTGGGGTAGACACCTTC	CARGRGVTGVDTF
TRBV19	TRBD1	TRBJ1-5	NA	TGTGCCAGTAGTCCAGGGACAGGGGGAAAATCCAGGCCCCAGCATTTT	CASSPGTGGKSRPQHF
TRBV11-2	NA	TRBJ1-1	few	TGTGCCAGCAGCCCCCAAGGGGGTCTCACTGAAGCTTTCTTT	CASSPQGGLTEAFF
TRBV5-1	NA	TRBJ2-6	once	TGCGCCAGCAGCTTGATATCGGGGGCTGGGGCCAACGTCCTGACTTTC	CASSLISGAGANVLTF
TRBV5-1	TRBD1	TRBJ2-1	NA	TGCGCCAGCAGCTTGGCCCCTCAGGACAGGTTTTACAATGAGCAGTTCTTC	CASSLAPQDRFYNEQFF
TRBV13	NA	TRBJ1-2	NA	TGTGCCAGCAGCTTAACTGGCGGGGGGCTGGAAGGCTACACCTTC	CASSLTGGGLEGYTF
TRBV10-2	NA	TRBJ1-6	NA	TGCGCCAGCAGTGTGGAGACAGGACTTAATTCACCCCTCCACTTT	CASSVETGLNSPLHF
TRBV5-5	TRBD1	TRBJ1-2	NA	TGTGCCAGCAGACCTCACCGGGACAGGGGTTTTCATGGCTACACCTTC	CASRPHRDRGFHGYTF
TRBV18	NA	TRBJ1-1	once	TGTGCCAGCTCAACCGGCAGGGCACTTGAAGCTTTCTTT	CASSTGRALEAFF
TRBV16	NA	TRBJ1-5	NA	TGTGCCAGCAGCCAAGTTCCGGGGAAGCAGCCCCAGCATTTT	CASSQVPGKQPQHF
TRBV30	NA	TRBJ1-2	NA	TGTGCCTGGAACTCGGGCTATGGCTACACCTTC	CAWNSGYGYTF
TRBV30	TRBD1	TRBJ1-2	NA	TGTGCCTGGGAGAGTGGACAGGGGGCTCTTGGCTACACCTTC	CAWESGQGALGYTF
TRBV7-3	TRBD1	TRBJ1-4	NA	TGTGCCAGCAGCTTAACTACTCCGGACAGGGGGGCTGATAATGAAAAACTGTTTTTT	CASSLTTPDRGADNEKLFF
TRBV5-5	NA	TRBJ1-5	NA	TGTGCCAGCAGCCGGGAGAGGGATGATCAGCCCCAGCATTTT	CASSRERDDQPQHF
TRBV6-2/TRBV6-3	NA	TRBJ1-4	once	TGTGCCAGCAGTTACCGACTTCCGGGAACTAATGAAAAACTGTTTTTT	CASSYRLPGTNEKLFF
TRBV7-3	TRBD2	TRBJ2-1	NA	TGTGCCAGCGCCCGCAGGGCGGGACTAGCGAATGAGCAGTTCTTC	CASARRAGLANEQFF
TRBV27	NA	TRBJ2-7	once	TGTGCCAGCAGTTTGAACAGGGTATCCGAGCAGTACTTC	CASSLNRVSEQYF
TRBV7-9	TRBD1	TRBJ2-7	NA	TGTGCCAGCAAAACCACAGGGGACTACGAGCAGTACTTC	CASKTTGDYEQYF
TRBV4-1	TRBD2	TRBJ2-5	NA	TGCGCCAGCAGCCAAGGTAGCGGGGGGTACCAAGAGACCCAGTACTTC	CASSQGSGGYQETQYF
TRBV10-3	TRBD1	TRBJ2-2	NA	TGTGCCATCAGGCCACAGGGGACCACCGGGGAGCTGTTTTTT	CAIRPQGTTGELFF
TRBV12-3/TRBV12-4	NA	TRBJ1-2	NA	TGTGCCAGCAGACTCGGACAGCCCTATGGCTACACCTTC	CASRLGQPYGYTF
TRBV12-3/TRBV12-4	NA	TRBJ2-7	NA	TGTGCCAGCAGTTTAGCGAGCAGGGAGCAGTACTTC	CASSLASREQYF
TRBV11-2	TRBD1	TRBJ2-6	NA	TGTGCCAGCAGCTCCCAGGGGGCTGGAACTGGGGCCAACGTCCTGACTTTC	CASSSQGAGTGANVLTF
TRBV13	TRBD1	TRBJ1-1	once	TGTGCCAGCAGCTTAGTTGGACAGGGGTTAATTGGCACTGAAGCTTTCTTT	CASSLVGQGLIGTEAFF
TRBV10-3	TRBD1	TRBJ2-1	NA	TGTGCCATCAGTGGATACAGGGGTAATGAGCAGTTCTTC	CAISGYRGNEQFF
TRBV19	NA	TRBJ1-2	NA	TGTGCCAGTAGTGCCCCGGGACAAATCGGGAGGGACTATGGCTACACCTTC	CASSAPGQIGRDYGYTF
TRBV30	NA	TRBJ1-5	NA	TGTGCCTGGAGTGTGGGGAGTGGAAGCAATCAGCCCCAGCATTTT	CAWSVGSGSNQPQHF
TRBV7-6	TRBD1	TRBJ2-7	NA	TGTGCCAGCAGCTTACAGGGACAGGGGGCGAATTACGAGCAGTACTTC	CASSLQGQGANYEQYF
TRBV19	TRBD1	TRBJ1-1	NA	TGTGCCAGTAGTGATGGACAGGGCCGTTGGGCTTTCTTT	CASSDGQGRWAFF
TRBV5-1	NA	TRBJ2-2	NA	TGCGCCAGCAGCTTGACGGTGGTCGAATCCAGGGAGCTGTTTTTT	CASSLTVVESRELFF